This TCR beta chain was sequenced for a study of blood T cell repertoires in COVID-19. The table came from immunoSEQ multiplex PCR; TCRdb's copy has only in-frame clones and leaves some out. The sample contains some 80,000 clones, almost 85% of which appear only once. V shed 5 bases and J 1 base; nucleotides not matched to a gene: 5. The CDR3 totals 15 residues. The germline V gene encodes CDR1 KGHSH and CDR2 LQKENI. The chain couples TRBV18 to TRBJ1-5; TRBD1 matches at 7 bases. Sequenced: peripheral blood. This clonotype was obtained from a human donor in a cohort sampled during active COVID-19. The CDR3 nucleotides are TGTGCCAGCTCATCGGGACAGCGAAGCAATCAGCCCCAGCATTTT. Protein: CASSSGQRSNQPQHF.